The present T cell receptor (beta chain) was sequenced within a study of CD8+ T cells in alopecia areata. Study-wide results and caveats: Having just one nonresponder leaves the connection between baseline CD8+ expansion and response unresolved. The study found tofacitinib significantly decreased scalp clonality and expanded CD8+ clones among the top 100.

From germline, CDR1 is SEHNR and CDR2 FQNEAQ (reference sequence). Trimming left V 0 bases short and J 2 bases short, with 17 bases between. The CDR3 has 17 amino acids. After isolation, RNA underwent reverse transcription to generate cDNA as the sequencing template. Clones were read by immunoSEQ multiplex PCR, and TCRdb kept only the in-frame ones, dropping some. The table includes about 190,000 clones, about three fifths detected once. This clone was seen only a few times. Its antigen remains unknown. Described treatment: oral pan-JAK inhibitor, 5-10 mg twice daily. This receptor was obtained from a human donor with alopecia areata. Source: CD4+ T cells sorted from blood, taken at week 4, from a patient treated with tofacitinib. This chain connects TRBV7-9 to TRBJ2-7; D uncertain. CDR3 residues: CASSLALEVDLTYEQYF. The CDR3 nucleotides are TGTGCCAGCAGCTTAGCGCTCGAGGTCGATCTAACCTACGAGCAGTACTTC.